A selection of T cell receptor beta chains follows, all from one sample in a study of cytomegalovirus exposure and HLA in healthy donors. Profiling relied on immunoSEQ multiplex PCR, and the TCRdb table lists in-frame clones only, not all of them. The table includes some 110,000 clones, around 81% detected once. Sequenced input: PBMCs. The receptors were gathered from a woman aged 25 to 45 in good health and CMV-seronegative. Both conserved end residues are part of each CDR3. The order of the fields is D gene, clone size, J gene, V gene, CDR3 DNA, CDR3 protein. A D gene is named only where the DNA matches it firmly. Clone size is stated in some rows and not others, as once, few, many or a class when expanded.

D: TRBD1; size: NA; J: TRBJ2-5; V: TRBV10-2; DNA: TGCGCCAGCAGACAGGGGGCTGCAGAGACCCAGTACTTC; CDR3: CASRQGAAETQYF
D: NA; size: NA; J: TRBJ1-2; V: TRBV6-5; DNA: TGTGCCAGCAGTGAAGGAGGGATGTATGGTGGCTACACCTTC; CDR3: CASSEGGMYGGYTF
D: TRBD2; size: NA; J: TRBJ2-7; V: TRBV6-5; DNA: TGTGCCAGCAGTCCGAGCGGGACTTACGAGCAGTACTTC; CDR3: CASSPSGTYEQYF
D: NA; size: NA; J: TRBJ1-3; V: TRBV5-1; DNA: TGCGCCAGCAGCTTGTTGTCTCAGGGCTCTGGAAACACCATATATTTT; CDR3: CASSLLSQGSGNTIYF
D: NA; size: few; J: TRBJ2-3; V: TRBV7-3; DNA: TGTGCCAGCAGCCAAACTAGCATGAGCACAGATACGCAGTATTTT; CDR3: CASSQTSMSTDTQYF
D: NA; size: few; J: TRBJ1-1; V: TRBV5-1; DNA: TGCGCCAGCAGCCCATGGACATCGGGCACTGAAGCTTTCTTT; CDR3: CASSPWTSGTEAFF
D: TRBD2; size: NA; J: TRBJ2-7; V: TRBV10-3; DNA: TGTGCCATCAGTGTTGGGACTAGCGGGAGGGGGCAGTACTTC; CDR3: CAISVGTSGRGQYF
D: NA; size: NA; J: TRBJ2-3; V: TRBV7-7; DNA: TGTGCCAGCAGCTTAGTCGAGGGTACAGATACGCAGTATTTT; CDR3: CASSLVEGTDTQYF
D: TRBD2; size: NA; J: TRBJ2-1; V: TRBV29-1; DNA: TGCAGCGTTTCGGGACTAGCGGGACTAATGGGTGAGCAGTTCTTC; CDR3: CSVSGLAGLMGEQFF
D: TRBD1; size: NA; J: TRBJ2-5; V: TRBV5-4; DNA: TGTGCCAGCAGTAGGGACAGGGGAGAGACCCAGTACTTC; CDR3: CASSRDRGETQYF
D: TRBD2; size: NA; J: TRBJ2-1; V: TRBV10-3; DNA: TGTGCCATCAGTGGACTAGCGGGTGGGGGGTACAATGAGCAGTTCTTC; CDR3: CAISGLAGGGYNEQFF
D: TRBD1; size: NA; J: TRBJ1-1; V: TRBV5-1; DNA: TGCGCCAGTACCCTAACCGGGACAGGGAACACTGAAGCTTTCTTT; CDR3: CASTLTGTGNTEAFF
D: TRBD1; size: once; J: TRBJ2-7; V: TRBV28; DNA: TGTGCCAGCAGCCCACAACGTCATGGGACAGGGGTATCCTACGAGCAGTACTTC; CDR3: CASSPQRHGTGVSYEQYF
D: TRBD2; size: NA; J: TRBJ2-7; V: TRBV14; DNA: TGTGCCAGCAGCCCAGGACTAGCGGGATTAGATGAGCAGTACTTC; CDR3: CASSPGLAGLDEQYF
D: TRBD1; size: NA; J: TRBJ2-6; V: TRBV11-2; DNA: TGTGCCAGCAGCTTGGGACAGGGGGCCAACGTCCTGACTTTC; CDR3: CASSLGQGANVLTF
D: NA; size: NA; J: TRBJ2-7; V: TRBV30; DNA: TGTGCCTGGAGTACTCCGGGGGTCGCTACCGGAGGTGAGCAGTACTTC; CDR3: CAWSTPGVATGGEQYF
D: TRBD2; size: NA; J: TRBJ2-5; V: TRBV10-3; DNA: TGTGCCAGCAATAGCGGGCGGGAGGAGACCCAGTACTTC; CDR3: CASNSGREETQYF
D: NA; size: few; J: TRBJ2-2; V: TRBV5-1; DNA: TGCGCCAGCAGCTTAGGTCAGGGGACCGGGGAGCTGTTTTTT; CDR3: CASSLGQGTGELFF
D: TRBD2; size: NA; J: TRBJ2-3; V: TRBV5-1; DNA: TGCGCCAGCAGCTTGGGGCGGGAGTCAGATACGCAGTATTTT; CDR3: CASSLGRESDTQYF
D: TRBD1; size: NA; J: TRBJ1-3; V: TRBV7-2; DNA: TGTGCCAGCAGCTTGGGACAGCTTGGAAACACCATATATTTT; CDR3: CASSLGQLGNTIYF
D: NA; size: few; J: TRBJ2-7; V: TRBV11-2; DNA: TGTGCCAGCAGCTTAGGGCTAGAATACGAGCAGTACTTC; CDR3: CASSLGLEYEQYF
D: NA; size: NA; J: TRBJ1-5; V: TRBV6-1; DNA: TGTGCCAGCAGGCCAGGGATTCGTCAGCCCCAGCATTTT; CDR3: CASRPGIRQPQHF
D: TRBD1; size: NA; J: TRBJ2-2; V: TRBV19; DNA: TGTGCCAGTAGTCACCGGGACAGGGGAACCGGGGAGCTGTTTTTT; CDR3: CASSHRDRGTGELFF
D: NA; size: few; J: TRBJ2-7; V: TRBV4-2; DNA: TGTGCCAGCAGCCAAGATAGCCTGGATACCTACGAGCAGTACTTC; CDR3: CASSQDSLDTYEQYF
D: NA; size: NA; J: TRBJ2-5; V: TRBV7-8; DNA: TGTGCCAGCAGCTTTTCCGACGGGGAGACCCAGTACTTC; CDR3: CASSFSDGETQYF
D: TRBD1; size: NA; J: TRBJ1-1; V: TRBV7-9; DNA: TGTGCCAGCAGCTCCGGACAGGGATCGTCGACTGAAGCTTTCTTT; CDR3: CASSSGQGSSTEAFF
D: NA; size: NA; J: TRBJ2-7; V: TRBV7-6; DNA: TGTGCCAGCAGCTTAGATGCAGGGACTGGGAGCTCCTACGAGCAGTACTTC; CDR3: CASSLDAGTGSSYEQYF
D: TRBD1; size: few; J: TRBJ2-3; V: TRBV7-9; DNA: TGTGCCAGCAGCAGGATGGGGACAGGGAACACAGATACGCAGTATTTT; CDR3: CASSRMGTGNTDTQYF
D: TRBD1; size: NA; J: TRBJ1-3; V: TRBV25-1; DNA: TGTGCCAGCAGGGGACAGGGGAGCTCTGGAAACACCATATATTTT; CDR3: CASRGQGSSGNTIYF
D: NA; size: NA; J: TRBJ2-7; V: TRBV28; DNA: TGTGCCAGCAGCGATGGACAGTACGAGCAGTACTTC; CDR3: CASSDGQYEQYF
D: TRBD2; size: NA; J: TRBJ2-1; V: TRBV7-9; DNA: TGTGCCAGCAGCTTCTCAGGCGGGACTAGCGGGAGCGACGAGTTCTTC; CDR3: CASSFSGGTSGSDEFF
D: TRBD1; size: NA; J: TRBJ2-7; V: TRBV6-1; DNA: TGTGCCAGCACCGAAATACCGGGACAGGGACGCGAGCAGTACTTC; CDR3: CASTEIPGQGREQYF
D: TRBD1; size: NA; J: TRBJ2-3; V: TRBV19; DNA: TGTGCCAGTAGTGGGACAGCTAACACAGATACGCAGTATTTT; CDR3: CASSGTANTDTQYF
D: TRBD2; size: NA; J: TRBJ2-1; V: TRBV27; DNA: TGTGCCAGCAGTAGGACCGGGACTAGGGGGAACAATGAGCAGTTCTTC; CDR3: CASSRTGTRGNNEQFF
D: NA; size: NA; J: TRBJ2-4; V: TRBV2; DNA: TGCGCCAGCAACCTAGGATGGGGCGCGTTAGCCAAAAACATTCAGTACTTC; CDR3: CASNLGWGALAKNIQYF
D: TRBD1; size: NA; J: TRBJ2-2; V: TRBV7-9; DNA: TGTGCCAGCAGAATACCGGGACAGGGGGCCGGGGAGCTGTTTTTT; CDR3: CASRIPGQGAGELFF
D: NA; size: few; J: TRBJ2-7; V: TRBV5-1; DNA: TGCGCCAGCAGCACCAACCGAGAGGGCGAGCAGTACTTC; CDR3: CASSTNREGEQYF
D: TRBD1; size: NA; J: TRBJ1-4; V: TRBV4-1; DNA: TGCGCCAGCAGCCAAGAGGGACAGGGAAATGAAAAACTGTTTTTT; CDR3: CASSQEGQGNEKLFF
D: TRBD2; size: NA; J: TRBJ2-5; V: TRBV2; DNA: TGTGCCAGCAGTGTGGCGGGGGGACTACGAGCGGAGACCCAGTACTTC; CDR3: CASSVAGGLRAETQYF
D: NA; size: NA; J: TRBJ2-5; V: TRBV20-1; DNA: TGCAGTGCAACACCAGAGACCCAGTACTTC; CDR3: CSATPETQYF